The 30 T cell receptor beta chains in this list originate from one sample, sequenced in a study of blood T cell repertoires in COVID-19. Only in-frame clones appear in the TCRdb table, and some are missing; sequencing was by immunoSEQ multiplex PCR. Among about 84,000 clones listed, about 70% were seen once. Material: peripheral blood. These receptors came from a man aged 50 to 59 with active or convalescent COVID-19.

The chain couples TRBV4-3 to TRBJ2-5, with 8 bases lining up with TRBD1. The junction had 3 bases not matched to a gene; V was cut back by 3 bases and J by 3 bases. The CDR3 runs 14 residues. Per germline, CDR1 LGHNA and CDR2 YSLEER. This CDR3 reads CASSQMTGEETQYF. Here the CDR3 DNA reads TGCGCCAGCAGCCAGATGACAGGGGAAGAGACCCAGTACTTC.

This chain connects TRBV19 to TRBJ1-6; 7 nucleotides line up with TRBD1. V gave up 5 bases and J gave up 7 bases; unmatched junction bases: 17. CDR1 LNHDA and CDR2 SQIVND come from the germline V gene (reference sequence). CDR3 length: 18 amino acids. The CDR3 region is CASSSAGTATVGNSPLHF. The CDR3, as DNA: TGTGCCAGTAGTTCAGCCGGGACAGCAACGGTAGGGAATTCACCCCTCCACTTT. The whole variable domain, filled in from reference TRBV19 and TRBJ1-6, reads DGGITQSPKYLFRKEGQNVTLSCEQNLNHDAMYWYRQDPGQGLRLIYYSQIVNDFQKGDIAEGYSVSREKKESFPLTVTSAQKNPTAFYLCASSSAGTATVGNSPLHFGNGTRLTVT.

This clone has only one observation. V and J are TRBV10-3 and TRBJ2-1; a weak D match, TRBD2 (5 bases). V was pared by 0 bases and J by 10 bases, with 13 bases between. Germline CDR1 is ENHRY and CDR2 is SYGVKD. CDR3 size: 14 residues. This chain's CDR3 is CAISESSTSGEQFF. The CDR3 nucleotides are TGTGCCATCAGTGAGTCGAGTACCTCGGGGGAGCAGTTCTTC.

The chain has TRBV5-6 and TRBJ2-7; 10 bases are shared with TRBD1. This CDR3 spans 13 amino acids. V lost 5 bases and J lost 6; bases outside the gene matches: 5. Germline CDR1 SGHDT, CDR2 YYEEEE. CDR3 coding DNA: TGTGCCAGCAGTGACAGGGGGCTCGGCGAGCAGTACTTC. Its translation: CASSDRGLGEQYF.

This chain connects TRBV7-9 to TRBJ1-2; 12 nucleotides match TRBD1. Germline CDR1 SEHNR, CDR2 FQNEAQ (reference sequence). Germline trimming cut 4 bases from V and 7 bases from J; bases unmatched to any gene: 7. This CDR3 is 15 amino acids long. In DNA, the CDR3 is TGTGCCAGCAGCTGGGGGGACAGGGGGCTAAGTGGCTACACCTTC. Amino acid sequence: CASSWGDRGLSGYTF.

This clone was recorded once. This chain links TRBV6-5 with TRBJ2-3; TRBD2 might be the D (6 bases). Germline values: CDR1 MNHEY, CDR2 SVGAGI. This CDR3 has 14 amino acids. V lost 7 bases and J lost 0, with 11 bases in between. CDR3 residues: CASIKAGSTDTQYF. The CDR3 nucleotides read TGTGCCAGCATCAAGGCGGGGAGCACAGATACGCAGTATTTT.

The chain carries TRBV5-1 and TRBJ1-1; D is unresolved. Trimming took off 4 bases at V and 3 bases at J, with 10 bases between the two ends. Germline V gene data show CDR1 as SGHRS and CDR2 as YFSETQ. CDR3 length: 13 residues. This CDR3 reads CASSAQEDTEAFF. The CDR3 nucleotides are TGCGCCAGCAGCGCCCAGGAGGACACTGAAGCTTTCTTT.

The rearrangement uses TRBV27 and TRBJ2-5; possibly TRBD2 for D (5 bases). This CDR3 is built from 17 residues. The germline V and J ends were trimmed by 4 bases and 3 bases, with 21 bases remaining between them. Germline assignment: CDR1 MNHEY and CDR2 SMNVEV (reference sequence). The CDR3 nucleotides read TGTGCCAGCAGTTCGGGATTTCTCCGGAGAGGTGAAGAGACCCAGTACTTC. It translates to CASSSGFLRRGEETQYF.

This chain connects TRBV7-9 to TRBJ1-6, with D perhaps TRBD1 (5 bases). Trimming cost V 4 bases and J 11 bases, with 12 bases left between them. The CDR3 totals 13 residues. The germline gives CDR1 SEHNR, CDR2 FQNEAQ (reference sequence). CDR3 coding DNA: TGTGCCAGCAGCTCCGGGGGAGAGGCACCCCTCCACTTT. Its translation is CASSSGGEAPLHF.

V gene TRBV6-5 combines with J gene TRBJ2-7, with 7 bases that match TRBD1. The CDR3 is 16 amino acids. Germline CDR1 MNHEY, CDR2 SVGAGI. J gave up 4 bases and V 4 bases, and 13 bases lay outside the gene matches. The CDR3: CASSSPRQGWKYEQYF. The CDR3 coding sequence is TGTGCCAGCAGTTCCCCCCGACAGGGATGGAAGTACGAGCAGTACTTC.

The chain recombines TRBV2 with TRBJ2-7; 14 nucleotides agree with TRBD2. Trimming at V came to 5 bases and at J to 5 bases, leaving 8 bases not matched to a gene. Germline CDR1 SNHLY, CDR2 FYNNEI. The CDR3 consists of 16 residues. CDR3 sequence (DNA): TGTGCCAGCAGTATCGGACTAGCGGGGGGAGAGCACGAGCAGTACTTC. Translation gives CASSIGLAGGEHEQYF. The entire variable domain, with the rest obtained from reference TRBV2 and TRBJ2-7, is as follows: EPEVTQTPSHQVTQMGQEVILRCVPISNHLYFYWYRQILGQKVEFLVSFYNNEISEKSEIFDDQFSVERPDGSNFTLKIRSTKLEDSAMYFCASSIGLAGGEHEQYFGPGTRLTVT.

This clone was recorded a few times. The chain has TRBV2 and TRBJ1-2; 11 bases fit TRBD1. Germline CDR1 is SNHLY and CDR2 is FYNNEI. The junction had 0 bases not matched to a gene; V was cut back by 8 bases and J by 4 bases. This CDR3 is built from 12 residues. The CDR3 DNA follows: TGTGCCAGCGGGACAGGGGGCTATGGCTACACCTTC. Its protein is CASGTGGYGYTF.

This clone showed up just a few times. The gene calls are TRBV2 and TRBJ2-2, with TRBD2 matching over 9 bases. In germline, CDR1 is SNHLY, CDR2 FYNNEI. The CDR3 spans 15 residues. With V trimmed by 3 bases and J by 4 bases, 3 bases remained unmatched. The CDR3 is CASSDSGGGTGELFF. The CDR3 nucleotides read TGTGCCAGCAGTGATAGCGGGGGCGGCACCGGGGAGCTGTTTTTT.

The chain combines TRBV21-1 with TRBJ1-1; the table's D call, TRBD1, has no DNA check behind it. TRBV21-1 is classified as a pseudogene. CDR3 length equals 13 residues. CDR3 sequence (DNA): TGTGCCTTCCTCGAAGCCCAGGCCACTGAAGCTTTCTTT. It specifies CAFLEAQATEAFF.

This clone was seen more than once but under ten times. The gene calls are TRBV7-9 and TRBJ2-7; 12 nucleotides line up with TRBD1. The J segment lost 7 bases and the V segment lost 5 bases, leaving 9 bases of the junction unmatched. This CDR3 contains 15 residues. CDR1 is SEHNR and CDR2 is FQNEAQ in the germline V gene (reference sequence). The CDR3 coding sequence is TGTGCCAGCAGCCCCAGGGGACAGGGGGCGCGGGAGCAGTACTTC. It encodes CASSPRGQGAREQYF.

This clone showed up many times. This chain links TRBV10-3 with TRBJ2-5, with 7 bases identical to TRBD2. The CDR3 runs to 15 residues. V lost 0 bases, J lost 5 bases, and 6 bases stayed unmatched. Germline loops: CDR1 ENHRY, CDR2 SYGVKD. In nucleotides, the CDR3 is TGTGCCATCAGTGAGTCGAGACGGGGGGAGGAGACCCAGTACTTC. As protein: CAISESRRGEETQYF.

This rearrangement joins TRBV30 to TRBJ2-2; the match to TRBD1 covers 12 bases. V shed 7 bases, J shed 4 bases, and the junction held 7 bases outside the gene matches. Germline CDR1 is GTSNPN and CDR2 is SVGIG (reference sequence). The CDR3 is 15 residues long. CDR3 protein: CASRDRGRRTGELFF. CDR3 coding DNA: TGTGCCTCCCGGGACAGGGGGCGTCGCACCGGGGAGCTGTTTTTT. Together with reference TRBV30 and TRBJ2-2, the CDR3 gives the full variable domain: SQTIHQWPATLVQPVGSPLSLECTVEGTSNPNLYWYRQAAGRGLQLLFYSVGIGQISSEVPQNLSASRPQDRQFILSSKKLLLSDSGFYLCASRDRGRRTGELFFGEGSRLTVL.

The chain combines TRBV23-1 with TRBJ1-1; 7 bases are shared with TRBD1. TRBV23-1 is noted as an ORF with a role that remains uncertain. J lost 0 bases, V lost 2 bases, and 6 bases had no gene match. The CDR3 totals 16 residues. The chain's CDR3 is CASSQNCGQVNTEAFF. The CDR3 region has the DNA TGCGCCAGCAGTCAAAACTGCGGACAGGTGAACACTGAAGCTTTCTTT.

The J gene is TRBJ2-3, the V gene TRBV9, with TRBD1 identical over 9 bases. The CDR3 spans 16 residues. After removal of 0 bases from V and 3 bases from J, the junction contained 5 bases not matched to a gene. Germline V gene sequence: CDR1 SGDLS, CDR2 YYNGEE. The CDR3 spells CASSVGTGAITDTQYF. The CDR3 region has the DNA TGTGCCAGCAGCGTAGGGACAGGGGCCATTACAGATACGCAGTATTTT.

V gene TRBV7-2 combines with J gene TRBJ2-7; 14 positions match TRBD2. The V gene end was trimmed by 5 bases and the J gene end by 5 bases; junction bases not matched to a gene: 5. Germline-derived CDR1 and CDR2 are SGHTA and FQGNSA. The CDR3 loop spans 15 amino acids. The CDR3, as DNA: TGTGCCAGCAGCCTGACTAGCGGGGGGGCACACGAGCAGTACTTC. Its protein product is CASSLTSGGAHEQYF.

The gene calls are TRBV3-1 (or the pseudogene TRBV3-2) and TRBJ1-2, with D possibly matching TRBD1 (6 bases). There are 13 residues in the CDR3. Trimming cost V 3 bases and J 4 bases, with 9 bases left between them. In germline, CDR1 is LGHDT, CDR2 YNNKEL (reference sequence). The CDR3, as DNA: TGTGCCAGCAGCCACAGGGGTTCCTATGGCTACACCTTC. Its protein product is CASSHRGSYGYTF.

The V and J genes are TRBV19 and TRBJ2-7; 10 bases are shared with TRBD1. V shed 5 bases and J 3 bases; nucleotides not matched to a gene: 4. Germline V CDR1 and CDR2: LNHDA, SQIVND (reference sequence). The CDR3 covers 14 residues. Here the CDR3 DNA reads TGTGCCAGTAGTCCTAGGACAGGGGGCTACGAGCAGTACTTC. It encodes CASSPRTGGYEQYF.

The chain links TRBV27 to TRBJ2-3; D is undetermined. CDR1 MNHEY and CDR2 SMNVEV come from the germline V gene (reference sequence). CDR3 length: 15 amino acids. Trimming shortened V by 9 bases and J by 3 bases, and 19 bases separated the two germline ends. The CDR3 coding sequence is TGTGCCAGTTCTCAAGGCGGTCCCGTGACAGATACGCAGTATTTT. This encodes CASSQGGPVTDTQYF.

This chain joins TRBV10-3 and TRBJ2-1, with TRBD2 matching 7 bases. Germline trimming cut 5 bases from V and 7 bases from J; bases unmatched to any gene: 11. This CDR3 spans 15 amino acids. Germline V gene sequence: CDR1 ENHRY, CDR2 SYGVKD. CDR3 protein: CAISLTSAGGNEQFF. DNA for the CDR3: TGTGCCATCAGTCTCACTAGCGCCGGGGGTAATGAGCAGTTCTTC.

The chain links TRBV6-5 to TRBJ2-3; D perhaps matches TRBD2 (6 bases). CDR1 and CDR2 (germline): MNHEY, SVGAGI. The V and J ends lost 7 bases and 0 bases respectively, with 8 bases between them. The CDR3 is 13 amino acids. The CDR3 reads CASTGVSTDTQYF. In DNA, the CDR3 is TGTGCCAGCACGGGGGTTAGCACAGATACGCAGTATTTT.

The chain recombines TRBV9 with TRBJ2-2; a possible D gene is TRBD2 (6 bases). V was cut by 6 bases and J by 4 bases, with 13 bases left in between. The CDR3 has 14 amino acids. Germline lookup yields CDR1 SGDLS and CDR2 YYNGEE. This CDR3 reads CASTGLGGTGELFF. The CDR3 region has the DNA TGTGCCAGCACCGGATTGGGGGGCACCGGGGAGCTGTTTTTT.

The genes are TRBV5-4 and TRBJ1-1; maybe TRBD1 (6 bases). This CDR3 is 15 amino acids long. Germline CDR1 is SGHNT and CDR2 is YYREEE (reference sequence). With 2 bases removed from V and 4 bases from J, the gap between germline ends came to 15 bases. CDR3 coding DNA: TGTGCCAGCAGCTTCCAGACAGGTGTGGGCACTGAAGCTTTCTTT. Residues: CASSFQTGVGTEAFF.

The chain couples TRBV4-3 to TRBJ1-6, with D unclear. V gave up 4 bases and J gave up 12 bases, with 13 bases separating them. The CDR3 is made up of 13 amino acids. The germline V gene encodes CDR1 LGHNA and CDR2 YSLEER. CDR3 nucleotides: TGCGCCAGCAGCCCTTCCACGAGACAACCCCTCCACTTT. As protein: CASSPSTRQPLHF.

V usage is TRBV6-1 and J usage is TRBJ1-1; possibly TRBD1 for D (5 bases). Germline V gene data show CDR1 as MNHNS and CDR2 as SASEGT. The CDR3 is 13 residues long. V dropped 0 bases and J dropped 6 bases, with 8 bases sitting between them. The CDR3 sequence: CASSEARGAEAFF. CDR3 nucleotide sequence: TGTGCCAGCAGTGAAGCGCGGGGCGCTGAAGCTTTCTTT.

The genes are TRBV5-6 and TRBJ1-2, with D tentatively TRBD1 (5 bases). The V and J ends lost 7 bases and 1 base respectively, with 17 bases between them. Germline V gene lookup returns CDR1 SGHDT and CDR2 YYEEEE. The CDR3 totals 15 residues. The CDR3 sequence: CASQITGDLNYGYTF. The CDR3 region has the DNA TGTGCCAGCCAGATCACAGGAGACCTTAACTATGGCTACACCTTC.